Following are 28 T cell receptor beta chains from one sample sequenced in a study of persistence of HIV-infected CD4 T cells. These receptors' targets are unknown. The libraries were made with immunoSEQ version 4 in survey mode. This table comes from immunoSEQ multiplex PCR, and its TCRdb copy is limited to in-frame clones, with some not included. The top ten clones hold about 18% of a sample with approximately 32,000 clones, 80% to 90% of them seen once. The stimulus was an HIV-1 Gag 15-mer peptide pool, about 1 ug/peptide/mL. Memory cells lacking CD40L and CD69 with high CD45RO were sorted. The material was CD4+ T cells sorted from PBMCs after roughly 20-hour stimulation, obtained from a patient who received antiretroviral therapy. These receptors were obtained from an adult woman with HIV who was CMV-seropositive.

This sequence joins TRBV29-1 and TRBJ1-2; D is perhaps TRBD1 (5 bases). Trimming removed 6 bases at V and 5 bases at J, with 16 bases between. This CDR3 is built from 13 residues. CDR1 is SQVTM, CDR2 ANQGSEA, per germline. CDR3 residues: CSVGGTSGYGYTF. In nucleotides, the CDR3 is TGCAGCGTCGGGGGGACCTCGGGATATGGCTACACCTTC.

V is TRBV7-2 and J is TRBJ1-4, with no clear D. This CDR3 spans 14 amino acids. V lost 4 bases, J lost 8 bases, and 14 bases lay in between. Germline V gene data show CDR1 as SGHTA and CDR2 as FQGNSA. CDR3 nucleotides: TGTGCCAGCAGCTACGGGGAGACGTGGGAAAAACTGTTTTTT. It specifies CASSYGETWEKLFF.

V is TRBV4-3 and J is TRBJ1-1; unclear D gene. Germline CDR1 is LGHNA and CDR2 is YSLEER. This CDR3 is 14 amino acids long. The V end lost 1 base, the J end lost 5 bases, and 11 bases lay between the germline ends. The CDR3 here is CASSQAEGGTEAFF. The CDR3 nucleotides are TGCGCCAGCAGCCAAGCCGAGGGAGGGACTGAAGCTTTCTTT.

The V call is TRBV19, the J call TRBJ2-3; a possible D gene is TRBD1 (5 bases). Per the germline V gene, CDR1 is LNHDA and CDR2 is SQIVND (reference sequence). Between the trimmed V and J ends, which lost 5 bases and 1 base, there was a span of 16 bases. The CDR3 loop spans 16 amino acids. The CDR3 coding sequence is TGTGCCAGTAGTGCCTGGGGCCAACCGGGCACAGATACGCAGTATTTT. It yields the protein CASSAWGQPGTDTQYF.

The chain uses TRBV10-3 and TRBJ2-1; maybe TRBD2 (6 bases). The V and J ends lost 3 bases and 1 base respectively, with 13 bases between them. Germline-derived CDR1 and CDR2 are ENHRY and SYGVKD. This CDR3 is 16 amino acids long. CDR3 coding DNA: TGTGCCATCAGTGAAGGAGGGGCGAGGTCCTACAATGAGCAGTTCTTC. Its protein product is CAISEGGARSYNEQFF.

This chain connects TRBV18 to TRBJ1-1; D gene ambiguous. Trimming removed 6 bases from V and 1 base from J, with 12 bases in between. The germline gives CDR1 KGHSH, CDR2 LQKENI. The length of the CDR3 is 14 residues. The DNA of the CDR3 is TGTGCCAGCTCCCGAACCGGGGAGAACACTGAAGCTTTCTTT. Its translation: CASSRTGENTEAFF.

The chain is built from TRBV19 and TRBJ2-7; 11 bases agree with TRBD1. V shed 4 bases and J 3 bases; nucleotides not matched to a gene: 8. The CDR3 contains 16 residues. Germline assignment: CDR1 LNHDA and CDR2 SQIVND (reference sequence). As DNA, the CDR3 is TGTGCCAGTAGTACCCAAGGGGACAGGGGGTACTACGAGCAGTACTTC. Its translation: CASSTQGDRGYYEQYF.

J is TRBJ2-3 and V is TRBV5-5; the D gene is possibly TRBD2 (5 bases). The CDR3 totals 12 residues. The germline CDR1 and CDR2 sequences are SGHKS and YYEKEE (reference sequence). V lost 4 bases and J lost 6, with 9 bases in between. CDR3 DNA sequence: TGTGCCAGCAGCCTGGACTTTGATACGCAGTATTTT. Protein product: CASSLDFDTQYF. Complete variable domain (other parts from reference TRBV5-5 and TRBJ2-3): DAGVTQSPTHLIKTRGQQVTLRCSPISGHKSVSWYQQVLGQGPQFIFQYYEKEERGRGNFPDRFSARQFPNYSSELNVNALLLGDSALYLCASSLDFDTQYFGPGTRLTVL.

V is TRBV28 and J is TRBJ1-5; possible D gene TRBD1, 5 bases. CDR3 length: 14 residues. From germline, CDR1 is MDHEN and CDR2 SYDVKM. Trimming stripped 5 bases from V and 2 bases from J, with 10 bases between. The chain's CDR3 is CASSEGRRNQPQHF. The CDR3 coding sequence is TGTGCCAGCAGTGAGGGACGGCGCAATCAGCCCCAGCATTTT.

The chain recombines TRBV6-2 or TRBV6-3 with TRBJ2-7; a weak D match, TRBD1 (6 bases). Germline V gene data show CDR1 as MNHEY and CDR2 as SVGEGT. This CDR3 contains 14 residues. V was cut by 5 bases and J by 3 bases, with 14 bases left in between. This CDR3 is CASSNGQKIYEQYF. The CDR3 DNA sequence: TGTGCCAGCAGTAACGGACAGAAGATCTACGAGCAGTACTTC.

The genes are TRBV7-2 and TRBJ2-5; 10 bases line up with TRBD2. The CDR3 consists of 17 residues. The germline CDR1 and CDR2 sequences are SGHTA and FQGNSA. The ends lost 3 bases at V and 4 bases at J; junction bases unmatched: 11. The CDR3 DNA reads as TGTGCCAGCAGCTTGGCGAGCGGGGGGGCGGTTCGAGAGACCCAGTACTTC. It codes for CASSLASGGAVRETQYF.

CDR3 sequence reads: CASSGTGTGKLNSNTGELFF. The CDR3 DNA is TGCGCCAGCAGTGGTACCGGGACAGGGAAATTAAATTCGAACACCGGGGAGCTGTTTTTT. The genes are TRBV10-1 and TRBJ2-2; TRBD1 aligns across 9 bases. With V trimmed by 4 bases and J by 0 bases, 15 bases remained unmatched. Germline lookup yields CDR1 WNHNN and CDR2 SYGVQD (reference sequence). This CDR3 is 20 amino acids long.

The rearrangement links TRBV7-2 to TRBJ2-3; D may be TRBD1 or TRBD2 (5 bases each). V lost 1 base and J lost 1, with 15 bases in between. Per the germline V gene, CDR1 is SGHTA and CDR2 is FQGNSA. This CDR3 spans 17 amino acids. The CDR3 DNA sequence: TGTGCCAGCAGCTTAGGGATCGGGGCGAGAGGCACAGATACGCAGTATTTT. This gives the protein CASSLGIGARGTDTQYF.

V is TRBV2 and J is TRBJ1-1, with D tentatively TRBD1 (6 bases). Per the germline V gene, CDR1 is SNHLY and CDR2 is FYNNEI. V shed 2 bases and J shed 6 bases, with 13 bases lying between them. The CDR3 runs 14 residues. In DNA, the CDR3 is TGTGCCAGCAGTGAAAAACAGGGTGGGGCTGAAGCTTTCTTT. It yields the protein CASSEKQGGAEAFF.

This clone occurred once. This chain uses TRBV9 with TRBJ1-4; possibly TRBD1 for D (5 bases). The V gene's germline CDR1 is SGDLS and CDR2 YYNGEE. V was shortened by 2 bases and J by 1 base, with 12 bases between the two germline ends. This CDR3 has 16 amino acids. The CDR3 nucleotides read TGTGCCAGCAGCGTCGGGGCAAGGGAAACTAATGAAAAACTGTTTTTT. This encodes CASSVGARETNEKLFF.

This clone was detected only once. The CDR3, as DNA: TGTGCCACCGGCTTCGGGTCTCTCGAGACCCAGTACTTC. It yields the protein CATGFGSLETQYF. The chain is built from TRBV24-1 and TRBJ2-5; D remains ambiguous. The germline CDR1 and CDR2 sequences are KGHDR and SFDVKD. Trimming took off 9 bases at V and 5 bases at J, with 15 bases between the two ends. The CDR3 consists of 13 residues.

This sequence joins TRBV5-1 and TRBJ2-2, with D possibly matching TRBD1 (6 bases). CDR1 SGHRS and CDR2 YFSETQ come from the germline V gene. This CDR3 has 16 amino acids. Trimming shortened V by 1 base and J by 1 base, and 11 bases separated the two germline ends. CDR3 loop: CASSLRGHVNTGELFF. The CDR3 nucleotides read TGCGCCAGCAGCTTGCGGGGACATGTGAACACCGGGGAGCTGTTTTTT.

The chain carries TRBV15 and TRBJ2-7, with D unresolved. V was shortened by 0 bases and J by 2 bases, with 14 bases between the two germline ends. Germline CDR1 and CDR2: LNHNV and YYDKDF (reference sequence). The CDR3 is made up of 16 amino acids. CDR3 in DNA: TGTGCCACCAGCAGAGATCATTTGGCGGTGACCTACGAGCAGTACTTC. It codes for CATSRDHLAVTYEQYF.

The J gene is TRBJ1-2, the V gene TRBV5-6; 8 bases align to TRBD1. The ends lost 2 bases at V and 4 bases at J; junction bases unmatched: 10. The CDR3 sequence is 16 residues long. Germline V gene sequence: CDR1 SGHDT, CDR2 YYEEEE. The CDR3 loop reads CASSFKGDRSFYGYTF. The CDR3 coding sequence is TGTGCCAGCAGCTTTAAAGGGGACAGGTCCTTCTATGGCTACACCTTC.

This clone showed up just once. V gene TRBV5-5 combines with J gene TRBJ2-1; 12 nucleotides align to TRBD2. The CDR3 runs to 15 residues. Trimming cost V 5 bases and J 7 bases; bases outside gene matches: 7. Germline CDR1 is SGHKS and CDR2 is YYEKEE (reference sequence). CDR3 residues: CASRWGTSGQNEQFF. The DNA for the CDR3 is TGTGCCAGCAGATGGGGGACTAGCGGGCAAAATGAGCAGTTCTTC.

This chain uses TRBV19 with TRBJ2-6; TRBD1 is a possible D gene (6 bases). Germline CDR1 and CDR2: LNHDA and SQIVND (reference sequence). V lost 4 bases and J lost 2, with 12 bases in between. There are 16 residues in the CDR3. This CDR3 reads CASSKQGWAGANVLTF. The CDR3 DNA is TGTGCCAGTAGTAAGCAGGGGTGGGCTGGGGCCAACGTCCTGACTTTC.

This rearrangement joins TRBV29-1 to TRBJ1-5; D gene unclear. This CDR3 comprises 13 residues. V gave up 6 bases and J gave up 6 bases, with 15 bases separating them. Per germline, CDR1 SQVTM and CDR2 ANQGSEA. CDR3 DNA: TGCAGCGTGGAGGACCTAGCGGGTCAGCCCCAGCATTTT. This gives the protein CSVEDLAGQPQHF.

The chain has TRBV18 and TRBJ2-7, with D tentatively TRBD1 (6 bases). Trimming removed 1 base at V and 6 bases at J, with 10 bases between. Per the germline V gene, CDR1 is KGHSH and CDR2 is LQKENI. The CDR3 sequence is 13 residues long. CDR3 coding DNA: TGTGCCAGCTCACCACAGGGGGTGAGCGAGCAGTACTTC. Amino acid sequence: CASSPQGVSEQYF.

This rearrangement joins TRBV7-7 to TRBJ2-2, with D uncertain. The V and J ends lost 5 bases and 7 bases respectively, with 20 bases between them. Germline V gene sequence: CDR1 SSHAT, CDR2 FNYEAQ (reference sequence). CDR3 length: 16 amino acids. The CDR3 coding sequence is TGTGCCAGCAGCGCGGAACCATCCTTGAGGATCGGGGAGCTGTTTTTT. Residues: CASSAEPSLRIGELFF.

The CDR3 is CASSVEGINQPQHF. The CDR3 region has the DNA TGTGCCAGCAGCGTAGAGGGGATCAATCAGCCCCAGCATTTT. The gene calls are TRBV9 and TRBJ1-5; a possible D gene is TRBD1 (5 bases). The CDR3 runs 14 residues. Trimming cost V 0 bases and J 3 bases, with 7 bases left between them. The germline V gene encodes CDR1 SGDLS and CDR2 YYNGEE.

The chain is built from TRBV19 and TRBJ1-3; 7 positions match TRBD1. Germline V gives CDR1 LNHDA, CDR2 SQIVND (reference sequence). The V and J ends lost 5 bases and 0 bases, in that order; junction bases with no gene match: 10. The CDR3 covers 17 residues. CDR3 DNA: TGTGCCAGTAGTTTTTACCGGGACAGCACCTCTGGAAACACCATATATTTT. Translation: CASSFYRDSTSGNTIYF.

V usage is TRBV4-1 and J usage is TRBJ2-1, with D uncertain. Trimming removed 5 bases at V and 13 bases at J, with 12 bases between. The CDR3 loop spans 11 amino acids. Germline V CDR1 and CDR2: MGHRA, YSYEKL. The CDR3 is CASSEERSQFF. CDR3 DNA sequence: TGCGCCAGCAGCGAGGAGCGAAGTCAGTTCTTC.

The V call is TRBV28, the J call TRBJ1-1; D is uncertain. Trimming cost V 5 bases and J 4 bases, with 17 bases left between them. The CDR3 is 15 amino acids. Germline assignment: CDR1 MDHEN and CDR2 SYDVKM. In DNA form, the CDR3 reads TGTGCCAGCAGTCCGCCGGGTCGACGGAGCACTGAAGCTTTCTTT. Residues: CASSPPGRRSTEAFF.